What follows are 26 T cell receptor beta chains derived from one specimen sequenced in a study of vaccination and CD4 T cells after COVID-19 (dated 2022 in TCRdb). The treatment or condition tag for this specimen amounts to: roughly 11-day PBMC culture with coronavirus spike peptide pools or control peptides (ViraFEST assay). The library was generated by PCR. Sequencing took place on an Illumina iSeq 100. DNA from cultured CD4+ T cells underwent TCR sequencing with the Oncomine TCR Beta short-read assay at the Johns Hopkins FTIC core. TCRdb itself trimmed the public reads at Q25 with fastp, ran MiXCR and retained productive beta chains. When rows share a CDR3 protein, they turn into one entry using the most common DNA and genes. Counted in this sample were about 14,000 distinct CDR3 sequences; approximately 48% of them appeared once. The ten largest clones take up approximately 9.1% of the sample.

Antigens of these TCRs are unknown. The source material was CD4+ T cells from blood, cultured in vitro. Source of these receptors: a human donor who had recovered from COVID-19.

The V and J genes are TRBV21-1 and TRBJ2-4; the table's TRBD1 call for D was not verified on the DNA. TRBV21-1 is annotated as a pseudogene. The CDR3 runs 20 residues. CDR3 DNA: TGTGCCAGCAGCATCCACCCGGTGTTATCGGGATCCCTAGCCAAAAACATTCAGTACTTC. This translates into CASSIHPVLSGSLAKNIQYF.

To note about this clonotype: At one end, the junction sequence differs from germline, possibly due to a read error. J is TRBJ1-4 and V is TRBV28, with a possible D match to TRBD1 (6 bases). Germline-derived CDR1 and CDR2 are MDHEN and SYDVKM. The CDR3 length is 15 residues. CDR3: CASSSPGDFDERLFF. CDR3 coding DNA: TGTGCCAGCAGTTCACCAGGGGACTTCGACGAAAGACTGTTTTTT.

The V and J genes are TRBV5-1 and TRBJ2-5; D unclear. Trimming stripped 0 bases from V and 5 bases from J, with 11 bases between. The CDR3 runs 14 residues. Germline V lookup: CDR1 SGHRS, CDR2 YFSETQ. This CDR3 reads CASSLEGYMETQYF. CDR3 nucleotide sequence: TGCGCCAGCAGCTTGGAAGGGTACATGGAGACCCAGTACTTC.

The chain joins TRBV6-1 to TRBJ1-1, with D possibly being TRBD1 (5 bases). The CDR3 length is 15 residues. Germline V gene sequence: CDR1 MNHNS, CDR2 SASEGT. V was trimmed by 7 bases and J by 8 bases, leaving 23 bases between them. CDR3: CASNRDPTDRKEAFF. The CDR3 DNA reads TGTGCCAGCAACCGAGATCCGACAGACCGGAAAGAAGCTTTCTTT.

The gene calls are TRBV7-8 and TRBJ1-1; D is unresolved. The CDR3 sequence is 19 residues long. The V end lost 5 bases, the J end lost 4 bases, and 29 bases lay between the germline ends. CDR1 is SGHVS, CDR2 FQNEAQ, per germline. The CDR3 spells CASSHSQLVGRTASTEAFF. The CDR3 DNA reads TGTGCCAGCAGCCATTCTCAACTTGTGGGAAGGACCGCGTCCACTGAAGCTTTCTTT.

By frequency in the sample, this clonotype is medium-sized (0.01 to 0.1%). The chain is built from TRBV12-3 or TRBV12-4 and TRBJ1-1, with D tentatively TRBD1 (5 bases). The ends were cut back, 3 bases at V and 0 bases at J, with 11 bases in the middle. This CDR3 region has 15 residues. CDR3 nucleotide sequence: TGTGCCAGCAGTTTTTCAGGGCACCTGAACACTGAAGCTTTCTTT. It specifies CASSFSGHLNTEAFF.

This chain links TRBV7-2 with TRBJ1-6; 7 bases are a match to TRBD1. CDR1 SGHTA and CDR2 FQGNSA come from the germline V gene. Losses at the gene ends were 1 base for V and 6 bases for J; bases not matched to a gene: 3. There are 15 residues in the CDR3. CDR3 loop: CASSLDRGGNSPLHF. The DNA of the CDR3 is TGTGCCAGCAGCTTAGACAGGGGCGGTAATTCACCCCTCCACTTT.

Comment on this clonotype: A read error may produce the germline difference seen at one junction end. This rearrangement joins TRBV6-1 to TRBJ2-4; 9 bases are a match to TRBD1. The CDR3 has 16 amino acids. The germline CDR1 and CDR2 sequences are MNHNS and SASEGT. CDR3 in DNA: TGTGCCAGCGCTAGGGACAGGGAAGACTCTAAAAACATTCGGTACTTC. Translating gives CASARDREDSKNIRYF.

V gene TRBV5-1 combines with J gene TRBJ2-1, with TRBD2 as a possible D gene (5 bases). The germline V gene encodes CDR1 SGHRS and CDR2 YFSETQ. The CDR3 has 14 residues. The ends were cut back, 5 bases at V and 0 bases at J, with 9 bases in the middle. The CDR3 DNA sequence: TGCGCCAGCAGGAGGAGCGGCTCCTACAATGAGCAGTTCTTC. Its translation: CASRRSGSYNEQFF.

This clonotype was seen a handful of times. The rearrangement links TRBV11-2 to TRBJ2-7; a possible D gene is TRBD2 (5 bases). This CDR3 is 14 amino acids long. CDR1 and CDR2 (germline): SGHAT, FQNNGV. V lost 2 bases, J lost 2 bases, and 10 bases lay in between. This CDR3 is CASSLRGSPYEQYF. Here the CDR3 DNA reads TGTGCCAGCAGCTTAAGAGGGTCCCCCTACGAGCAGTACTTC.

The rearrangement joins TRBV19 to TRBJ1-4; 8 nucleotides line up with TRBD1. V lost 5 bases and J lost 8; bases outside the gene matches: 13. Germline CDR1 is LNHDA and CDR2 is SQIVND (reference sequence). The CDR3 is 16 residues long. CDR3 in DNA: TGTGCCAGTAGTCCAGGACAGGGAACGGGGGACGAAAAACTGTTTTTT. Encoded protein: CASSPGQGTGDEKLFF.

The chain recombines TRBV30 with TRBJ2-7; no clear D. Germline values: CDR1 GTSNPN, CDR2 SVGIG (reference sequence). The V end lost 0 bases, the J end lost 3 bases, and 9 bases lay between the germline ends. This CDR3 has 13 amino acids. The CDR3 bases are TGTGCCTGGAGTGTCGGGCTAAGCTACGAGCAGTACTTC. Translated, it gives CAWSVGLSYEQYF.

The chain employs TRBV6-2 or TRBV6-3 and TRBJ1-3; D remains unclear. Trimming pared 2 bases from V and 0 bases from J, leaving 11 bases between. Germline CDR1 and CDR2: MNHEY and SVGEGT. The CDR3 runs 16 residues. CDR3 amino acids: CASSYKTLSSGNTIYF. CDR3 sequence (DNA): TGTGCCAGCAGTTACAAGACCTTGAGCTCTGGAAACACCATATATTTT.

The chain has TRBV5-1 and TRBJ1-2, with D possibly TRBD1 on 5 matching bases. The V gene lost 0 bases and the J gene lost 5 bases, with 14 bases spanning the gap. This CDR3 has 15 amino acids. In germline, CDR1 is SGHRS, CDR2 YFSETQ. CDR3: CASSLDRISRYGYTF. In DNA form, the CDR3 reads TGCGCCAGCAGCTTGGACAGGATATCGCGGTATGGCTACACCTTC.

V and J are TRBV5-3 and TRBJ2-1, with D possibly matching TRBD2 (5 bases). TRBV5-3 counts as an open reading frame of uncertain function. Between the trimmed V and J ends, which lost 1 base and 6 bases, there was a span of 8 bases. The CDR3 has 13 amino acids. The CDR3 DNA reads TGTGCCAGAAGCTTGACTAGTTTCAATGAGCAGTTCTTC. Protein: CARSLTSFNEQFF.

In this sample, this clonotype turned up a few times. The CDR3 spells CATRASGRWGYNEQFF. In DNA, the CDR3 is TGTGCCACCAGGGCTAGCGGGAGGTGGGGCTACAATGAGCAGTTCTTC. V gene TRBV7-6 combines with J gene TRBJ2-1, with 11 bases fitting TRBD2. The CDR3 spans 16 residues. In germline, CDR1 is SGHVS, CDR2 FNYEAQ. Trimming cost V 10 bases and J 3 bases; bases outside gene matches: 11.

The genes are TRBV6-5 and TRBJ2-5; 12 bases map to TRBD2. The CDR3 runs to 14 residues. Germline trimming cut 4 bases from V and 4 bases from J; bases unmatched to any gene: 1. From germline, CDR1 is MNHEY and CDR2 SVGAGI. CDR3 sequence: CASSSSGGAETQYF. Here the CDR3 DNA reads TGTGCCAGCAGTTCTAGCGGGGGGGCAGAGACCCAGTACTTC.

The chain combines TRBV6-4 with TRBJ1-1; 10 nucleotides align to TRBD1. Looked up from germline, CDR1 is MRHNA and CDR2 is SNTAGT. J gave up 0 bases and V 0 bases, and 4 bases lay outside the gene matches. CDR3 size: 17 residues. The CDR3 is CASSDSGQGEMNTEAFF. Written as DNA, the CDR3 is TGTGCCAGCAGTGACTCAGGACAGGGGGAGATGAACACTGAAGCTTTCTTT.

This sequence joins TRBV5-1 and TRBJ2-3, with D perhaps matching TRBD1 (5 bases). The CDR3 consists of 15 residues. Germline loops: CDR1 SGHRS, CDR2 YFSETQ. Trimming removed 1 base from V and 4 bases from J, with 13 bases in between. CDR3 loop: CASSLWQGFSDTQYF. The DNA for the CDR3 is TGCGCCAGCAGCTTGTGGCAGGGCTTTTCAGATACGCAGTATTTT.

The table lists this clonotype with a few counts. This sequence joins TRBV6-5 and TRBJ2-2, with 12 bases fitting TRBD2. The CDR3 runs 17 residues. Germline values: CDR1 MNHEY, CDR2 SVGAGI. Losses at the gene ends were 0 bases for V and 1 base for J; bases not matched to a gene: 0. CDR3 nucleotide sequence: TGTGCCAGCAGTTACTCGGGACTAGCGGGGAACACCGGGGAGCTGTTTTTT. Protein sequence: CASSYSGLAGNTGELFF.

The rearrangement joins TRBV20-1 to TRBJ1-5, with unresolved D. Germline V gene data show CDR1 as DFQATT and CDR2 as SNEGSKA (reference sequence). V dropped 0 bases and J dropped 3 bases, with 18 bases sitting between them. This CDR3 is built from 17 residues. The CDR3, as DNA: TGCAGTGCTAGAGATTTCGGCGGAATAGGGTACAATCAGCCCCAGCATTTT. It codes for CSARDFGGIGYNQPQHF.

V usage is TRBV20-1 and J usage is TRBJ1-1; D ambiguous. Germline assignment: CDR1 DFQATT and CDR2 SNEGSKA (reference sequence). The CDR3 totals 13 residues. Between the trimmed V and J ends, which lost 1 base and 2 bases, there was a span of 8 bases. CDR3 protein: CSARGITNTEAFF. DNA of the CDR3: TGCAGTGCTAGAGGGATCACTAACACTGAAGCTTTCTTT.

By share, this clonotype ranks as medium-sized. This chain links TRBV20-1 with TRBJ2-5; 8 bases line up with TRBD2. CDR3 length equals 13 residues. V gave up 4 bases and J gave up 4 bases; unmatched junction bases: 5. CDR1 DFQATT and CDR2 SNEGSKA come from the germline V gene (reference sequence). The CDR3 DNA reads TGCAGTGCTAAAGGACTAGCCCCAGAGACCCAGTACTTC. It encodes CSAKGLAPETQYF.

The rearrangement uses TRBV24-1 and TRBJ1-1; D perhaps matches TRBD1 (6 bases). The germline CDR1 and CDR2 sequences are KGHDR and SFDVKD. The V end lost 5 bases, the J end lost 0 bases, and 12 bases lay between the germline ends. The CDR3 has 15 amino acids. The CDR3 loop is CATSGRGGLNTEAFF. The DNA for the CDR3 is TGTGCCACCAGTGGCAGGGGCGGTCTGAACACTGAAGCTTTCTTT.

The chain employs TRBV15 and TRBJ2-5, with a tentative D call TRBD1 (5 bases). CDR1 and CDR2 (germline): LNHNV, YYDKDF (reference sequence). There are 13 residues in the CDR3. The V end lost 8 bases, the J end lost 4 bases, and 14 bases lay between the germline ends. CDR3 amino acids: CATASRVGETQYF. CDR3 nucleotides: TGTGCCACCGCCTCCAGGGTCGGAGAGACCCAGTACTTC.

This clonotype was detected only once. The rearrangement uses TRBV18 and TRBJ1-5, with 7 positions matching TRBD1. Germline values: CDR1 KGHSH, CDR2 LQKENI. The CDR3 sequence is 15 residues long. Trimming took 3 bases from V and 3 from J; bases not matched to a gene: 5. CDR3 in amino acids: CASSPTGIPNQPQHF. The CDR3, as DNA: TGTGCCAGCTCACCGACAGGGATCCCCAATCAGCCCCAGCATTTT.